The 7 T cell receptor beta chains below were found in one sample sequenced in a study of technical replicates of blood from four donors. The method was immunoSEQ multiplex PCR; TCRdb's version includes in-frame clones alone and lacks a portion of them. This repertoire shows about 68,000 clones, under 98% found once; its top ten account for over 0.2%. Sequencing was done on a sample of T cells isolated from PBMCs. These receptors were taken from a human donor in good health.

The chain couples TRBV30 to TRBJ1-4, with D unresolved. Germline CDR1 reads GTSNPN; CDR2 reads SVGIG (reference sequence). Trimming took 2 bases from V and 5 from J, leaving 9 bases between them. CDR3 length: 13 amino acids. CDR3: CAWSKLFNEKLFF. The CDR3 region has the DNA TGTGCCTGGAGTAAACTCTTCAATGAAAAACTGTTTTTT.

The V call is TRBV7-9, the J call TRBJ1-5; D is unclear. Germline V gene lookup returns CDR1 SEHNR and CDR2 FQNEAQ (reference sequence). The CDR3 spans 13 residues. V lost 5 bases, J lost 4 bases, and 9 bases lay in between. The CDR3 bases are TGTGCCAGCAGCCGCGGGTCTAATCAGCCCCAGCATTTT. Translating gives CASSRGSNQPQHF.

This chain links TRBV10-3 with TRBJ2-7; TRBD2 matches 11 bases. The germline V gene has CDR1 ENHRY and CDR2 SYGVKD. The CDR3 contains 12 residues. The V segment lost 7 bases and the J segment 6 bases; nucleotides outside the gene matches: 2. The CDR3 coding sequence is TGTGCCATCACTCTAGCGGGAGGCGAGCAGTACTTC. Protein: CAITLAGGEQYF.

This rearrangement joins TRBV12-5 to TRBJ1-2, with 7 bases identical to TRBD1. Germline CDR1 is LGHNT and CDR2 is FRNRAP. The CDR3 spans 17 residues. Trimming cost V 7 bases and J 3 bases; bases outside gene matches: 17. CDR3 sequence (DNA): TGTGCTAGTGCAACGGACAGGTCCCTTCTTCTTTACTATGGCTACACCTTC. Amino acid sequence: CASATDRSLLLYYGYTF.

The CDR3 region has the DNA TGCGCCAGCAGCGGACTAGCGGGGGAAGAGACCCAGTACTTC. Encoded protein: CASSGLAGEETQYF. This chain connects TRBV5-1 to TRBJ2-5; 13 nucleotides align to TRBD2. Germline CDR1 SGHRS, CDR2 YFSETQ. V lost 4 bases to trimming and J lost 3 bases; unmatched junction nucleotides: 0. The length of the CDR3 is 14 residues.

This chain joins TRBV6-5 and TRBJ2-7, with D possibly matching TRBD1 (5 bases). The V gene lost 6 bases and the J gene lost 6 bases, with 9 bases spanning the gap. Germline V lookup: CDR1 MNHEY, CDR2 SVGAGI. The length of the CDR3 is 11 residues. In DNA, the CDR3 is TGTGCCAGCAGCCAGGGTGTCGAGCAGTACTTC. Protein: CASSQGVEQYF.

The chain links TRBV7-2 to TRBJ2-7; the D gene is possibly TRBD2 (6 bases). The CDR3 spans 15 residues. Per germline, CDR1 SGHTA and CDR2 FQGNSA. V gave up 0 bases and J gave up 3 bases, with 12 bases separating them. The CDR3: CASSLASGNNYEQYF. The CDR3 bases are TGTGCCAGCAGCTTAGCTAGCGGCAACAACTACGAGCAGTACTTC.